This T cell receptor (beta chain) was recovered during a study of blood T cell repertoires in COVID-19. Repertoires were generated with immunoSEQ multiplex PCR, while TCRdb's copy carries only in-frame clones and drops some. The data hold under 200,000 clones, with more than 75% observed a single time. V lost 1 base, J lost 8 bases, and 9 bases lay in between. The CDR3 runs 13 residues. Germline-derived CDR1 and CDR2 are SEHNR and FQNEAQ (reference sequence). This clone was counted only a few times. The genes are TRBV7-9 and TRBJ2-1; D is perhaps TRBD1 (6 bases). The sequenced sample was peripheral blood. This receptor was taken from a man in his sixties with COVID-19, enrolled during active disease. The CDR3 DNA reads as TGTGCCAGCAGCTTAGGAGGGGGAGATGAGCAGTTCTTC. It specifies CASSLGGGDEQFF.